What follows are 14 T cell receptor beta chains derived from one specimen sequenced in a study of cytomegalovirus exposure and HLA in healthy donors. With 60 Vbeta and 13 Jbeta primers, the PCR was carried out. Clones were sequenced by immunoSEQ multiplex PCR, and TCRdb holds only the in-frame ones, with some missing. Among about 55,000 clones listed, approximately 80% were seen once. The sequenced material came from PBMCs. Receptor source: a female donor in good health and CMV-seronegative.

This chain links TRBV6-1 with TRBJ1-4; tentatively, D is TRBD1 (5 bases). Deletions cut 9 bases from V and 0 bases from J, with 8 bases between. CDR1 and CDR2 from the germline V gene are MNHNS and SASEGT. The CDR3 sequence is 13 residues long. CDR3 in DNA: TGTGCCAGTTCAGGGTCAACTAATGAAAAACTGTTTTTT. Its protein product is CASSGSTNEKLFF.

The gene calls are TRBV11-1 and TRBJ2-2, with 9 bases lining up with TRBD1. Germline V gives CDR1 SGHAT, CDR2 FQDESV (reference sequence). V shed 5 bases, J shed 4 bases, and the junction held 5 bases outside the gene matches. This CDR3 is 15 amino acids long. The CDR3 nucleotides read TGTGCCAGCAGCCCGCGGGACAGGGTCACCGGGGAGCTGTTTTTT. It specifies CASSPRDRVTGELFF.

Only one count was recorded for this clone. The chain recombines TRBV6-1 with TRBJ1-1; 9 bases line up with TRBD1. The ends lost 6 bases at V and 4 bases at J; junction bases unmatched: 6. Per germline, CDR1 MNHNS and CDR2 SASEGT. This CDR3 spans 14 amino acids. CDR3 loop: CASRVTGGSTEAFF. CDR3 DNA sequence: TGTGCCAGCAGGGTGACAGGGGGTAGCACTGAAGCTTTCTTT.

There are a few counts of this clone. This chain connects TRBV7-9 to TRBJ2-3; 9 nucleotides match TRBD2. Trimming at V came to 5 bases and at J to 2 bases, leaving 5 bases not matched to a gene. CDR3 size: 15 residues. The germline gives CDR1 SEHNR, CDR2 FQNEAQ (reference sequence). DNA for the CDR3: TGTGCCAGCAGCGGCGGGACTAGCAACACAGATACGCAGTATTTT. It is translated as CASSGGTSNTDTQYF.

This clone showed up just a few times. This rearrangement joins TRBV28 to TRBJ1-2; 8 bases are shared with TRBD1. CDR3 size: 17 residues. Germline V CDR1 and CDR2: MDHEN, SYDVKM. J lost 5 bases, V lost 3 bases, and 14 bases had no gene match. CDR3 in amino acids: CASSFGQGNVLRYGYTF. For the CDR3, the DNA is TGTGCCAGCAGTTTCGGACAGGGAAACGTTCTCCGATATGGCTACACCTTC.

This chain uses TRBV5-1 with TRBJ1-1, with TRBD1 identical over 11 bases. This CDR3 has 14 amino acids. Germline CDR1 SGHRS, CDR2 YFSETQ. V was pared by 4 bases and J by 5 bases, with 4 bases of the junction left unmatched. The CDR3 bases are TGCGCCAGCAGCGGGGGACAGGGGGGAACTGAAGCTTTCTTT. It is translated as CASSGGQGGTEAFF. Combining the CDR3 with reference TRBV5-1 and TRBJ1-1 gives the whole variable domain KAGVTQTPRYLIKTRGQQVTLSCSPISGHRSVSWYQQTPGQGLQFLFEYFSETQRNKGNFPGRFSGRQFSNSRSEMNVSTLELGDSALYLCASSGGQGGTEAFFGQGTRLTVV.

This clone showed up just once. The chain couples TRBV7-2 to TRBJ2-7; TRBD1 matches 10 bases. CDR1 SGHTA and CDR2 FQGNSA come from the germline V gene. This CDR3 spans 14 amino acids. J lost 6 bases, V lost 4 bases, and 6 bases had no gene match. The CDR3: CASSSRDRGAEQYF. The CDR3 DNA is TGTGCCAGCAGCTCCCGGGACAGGGGTGCCGAGCAGTACTTC.

The rearrangement uses TRBV27 and TRBJ2-3, with 8 bases that match TRBD1. This CDR3 has 16 residues. Germline-derived CDR1 and CDR2 are MNHEY and SMNVEV (reference sequence). Trimming removed 1 base from V and 3 bases from J; junction bases left unmatched: 6. Written as DNA, the CDR3 is TGTGCCAGCAGTTTATATCCAGGGGGCGCGACAGATACGCAGTATTTT. Translation: CASSLYPGGATDTQYF.

This sequence joins TRBV19 and TRBJ1-5; no clear D gene. The CDR3 is 15 residues long. Trimming cost V 8 bases and J 4 bases, with 18 bases left between them. Germline V gene sequence: CDR1 LNHDA, CDR2 SQIVND (reference sequence). DNA for the CDR3: TGTGCCAGTGAGAGTAGGAGGAGCGTTAATCAGCCCCAGCATTTT. As protein: CASESRRSVNQPQHF. Supplemented by reference TRBV19 and TRBJ1-5, the full variable domain reads DGGITQSPKYLFRKEGQNVTLSCEQNLNHDAMYWYRQDPGQGLRLIYYSQIVNDFQKGDIAEGYSVSREKKESFPLTVTSAQKNPTAFYLCASESRRSVNQPQHFGDGTRLSIL.

CDR3 protein: CASSGQASSYNSPLHF. The CDR3 region has the DNA TGTGCCAGCAGCGGACAGGCTAGCTCCTATAATTCACCCCTCCACTTT. J is TRBJ1-6 and V is TRBV7-6, with 7 bases fitting TRBD1. From germline, CDR1 is SGHVS and CDR2 FNYEAQ. The CDR3 length is 16 residues. V lost 5 bases and J lost 0; bases outside the gene matches: 4.

The table lists this clone with a few counts. The J gene is TRBJ1-2, the V gene TRBV6-6, with 8 bases identical to TRBD1. There are 16 residues in the CDR3. With V trimmed by 5 bases and J by 3 bases, 11 bases remained unmatched. The germline CDR1 and CDR2 sequences are MNHNY and SVGAGI (reference sequence). The CDR3 loop is CASSPNRQGRDYGYTF. As DNA, the CDR3 is TGTGCCAGCAGTCCCAACCGACAGGGGAGAGACTATGGCTACACCTTC.

This clone occurred once. The gene calls are TRBV6-5 and TRBJ1-2; 9 bases are a match to TRBD1. Losses at the gene ends were 4 bases for V and 7 bases for J; bases not matched to a gene: 10. This CDR3 spans 15 amino acids. The germline V gene encodes CDR1 MNHEY and CDR2 SVGAGI. CDR3 coding DNA: TGTGCCAGCAGTTCCAGCAACAGGGGGCGGCTTGGCTACACCTTC. This gives the protein CASSSSNRGRLGYTF.

The chain joins TRBV12-5 to TRBJ2-2, with 8 positions matching TRBD1. Germline CDR1 reads LGHNT; CDR2 reads FRNRAP. Trimming cost V 6 bases and J 4 bases; bases outside gene matches: 7. There are 15 residues in the CDR3. CDR3 sequence (DNA): TGTGCTAGTGGGCCCGGACAGGGTTCCACCGGGGAGCTGTTTTTT. Protein: CASGPGQGSTGELFF.

V usage is TRBV27 and J usage is TRBJ1-1; possibly TRBD1 for D (6 bases). Trimming cost V 4 bases and J 1 base, with 13 bases left between them. In germline, CDR1 is MNHEY, CDR2 SMNVEV (reference sequence). The CDR3 covers 15 residues. CDR3 coding DNA: TGTGCCAGCAGTTCGGACAGAAGAGGGAACACTGAAGCTTTCTTT. Translated, it gives CASSSDRRGNTEAFF.